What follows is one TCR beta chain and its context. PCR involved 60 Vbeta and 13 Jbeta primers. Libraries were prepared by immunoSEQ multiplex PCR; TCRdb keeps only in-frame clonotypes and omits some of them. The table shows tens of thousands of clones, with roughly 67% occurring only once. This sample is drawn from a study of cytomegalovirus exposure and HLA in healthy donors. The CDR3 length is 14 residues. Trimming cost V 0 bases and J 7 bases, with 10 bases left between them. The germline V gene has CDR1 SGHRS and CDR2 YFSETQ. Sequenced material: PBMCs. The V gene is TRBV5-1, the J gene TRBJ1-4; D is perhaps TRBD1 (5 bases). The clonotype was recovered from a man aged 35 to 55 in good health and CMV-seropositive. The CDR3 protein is CASSLDRWGEKLFF. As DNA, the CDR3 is TGCGCCAGCAGCTTGGACAGGTGGGGTGAAAAACTGTTTTTT.